One sample yielded the 9 T cell receptor beta chains listed below, sequenced in a study of CD8 T cells in Susac syndrome. RNA totalling about 0.5 to 1 ug underwent reverse transcription with random hexamers. TCRdb passed the immunoSEQ multiplex PCR reads through MiXCR, listing each CDR3 protein once. The sample includes some 110,000 distinct CDR3 sequences, over 90% of them seen just once. Specimen: CD4+ T cells from PBMCs. The receptors shown here come from a human donor with Susac syndrome.

This chain uses TRBV24-1 with TRBJ2-1; the match to TRBD1 covers 9 bases. After removal of 6 bases from V and 10 bases from J, the junction contained 12 bases not matched to a gene. Germline values: CDR1 KGHDR, CDR2 SFDVKD. This CDR3 region has 15 residues. The chain's CDR3 is CATSPGTGSFREQFF. CDR3 nucleotides: TGTGCCACCAGTCCCGGGACAGGGAGTTTTAGGGAGCAGTTCTTC.

The J gene is TRBJ1-1, the V gene TRBV2; D perhaps matches TRBD1 (5 bases). The CDR3 has 12 amino acids. Deletions cut 5 bases from V and 10 bases from J, with 14 bases between. Germline loops: CDR1 SNHLY, CDR2 FYNNEI. In DNA form, the CDR3 reads TGTGCCAGCAGTCGGCAGGGTCTTGGAGCTTTCTTT. Translated: CASSRQGLGAFF.

The rearrangement links TRBV27 to TRBJ2-7; D not resolved. V lost 11 bases and J lost 5, with 16 bases in between. The CDR3 covers 12 residues. In germline, CDR1 is MNHEY, CDR2 SMNVEV (reference sequence). CDR3 sequence reads: CAAKSRSHEQYF. CDR3 sequence (DNA): TGTGCCGCCAAAAGCAGGTCCCACGAGCAGTACTTC.

The genes are TRBV9 and TRBJ2-7, with TRBD1 matching over 7 bases. The germline CDR1 and CDR2 sequences are SGDLS and YYNGEE. This CDR3 has 13 residues. With 7 bases clipped from V and 4 bases from J, the junction kept 8 bases outside the gene matches. The CDR3 loop reads CASGTGVPYEQYF. CDR3 DNA sequence: TGTGCCAGCGGTACAGGGGTTCCATACGAGCAGTACTTC.

The chain links TRBV12-3 or TRBV12-4 to TRBJ2-2; either TRBD1 or TRBD2 may supply D (5 bases each). The CDR3 length is 14 residues. The ends were cut back, 7 bases at V and 7 bases at J, with 16 bases in the middle. CDR3 DNA sequence: TGTGCCAGCATCCCCGGGGCTTGGGGCGGGGAGCTGTTTTTT. This encodes CASIPGAWGGELFF.

V gene TRBV30 combines with J gene TRBJ2-2; possibly TRBD2 for D (6 bases). Germline-derived CDR1 and CDR2 are GTSNPN and SVGIG (reference sequence). Trimming pared 4 bases from V and 4 bases from J, leaving 10 bases between. This CDR3 spans 13 amino acids. This CDR3 is CAWKSGATGELFF. Written as DNA, the CDR3 is TGTGCCTGGAAGTCGGGAGCCACCGGGGAGCTGTTTTTT.

The chain uses TRBV6-5 and TRBJ1-1; TRBD1 is a possible D gene (5 bases). There are 14 residues in the CDR3. V shed 0 bases and J shed 12 bases, with 17 bases lying between them. CDR1 MNHEY and CDR2 SVGAGI come from the germline V gene. CDR3 sequence (DNA): TGTGCCAGCAGTTACTCGAAATTTGTCGGGGGGACTTTCTTT. Its protein product is CASSYSKFVGGTFF.

J is TRBJ1-2 and V is TRBV30, with a possible D match to TRBD1 (6 bases). CDR1 is GTSNPN, CDR2 SVGIG, per germline (reference sequence). V was trimmed by 4 bases and J by 7 bases, leaving 16 bases between them. The CDR3 totals 13 residues. This chain's CDR3 is CAWKGRGAAGYTF. CDR3 DNA: TGTGCCTGGAAGGGCCGGGGGGCGGCTGGCTACACCTTC. Combining the CDR3 with reference TRBV30 and TRBJ1-2 gives the whole variable domain SQTIHQWPATLVQPVGSPLSLECTVEGTSNPNLYWYRQAAGRGLQLLFYSVGIGQISSEVPQNLSASRPQDRQFILSSKKLLLSDSGFYLCAWKGRGAAGYTFGSGTRLTVV.

The rearrangement joins TRBV2 to TRBJ2-7; 8 nucleotides align to TRBD2. V lost 6 bases to trimming and J lost 4 bases; unmatched junction nucleotides: 11. Per germline, CDR1 SNHLY and CDR2 FYNNEI. The CDR3 is 15 residues long. The CDR3 spells CASSERAGVGYEQYF. The CDR3 bases are TGTGCCAGCAGCGAAAGAGCGGGAGTGGGGTACGAGCAGTACTTC.